This is a list of T cell receptor beta chains from one sample in a study of neurological immune-mediated disorders. Each CDR3 protein gets one entry after TCRdb re-called the 5' RACE reads with MiXCR. The table has about 59,000 distinct CDR3 sequences, over 9.5% seen once. The specimen was PBMCs. All receptors derive from a woman aged 60-75 years with HTLV-1-associated myelopathy (HAM/TSP). CDR3s include the opening cysteine and the closing phenylalanine or tryptophan. The order of the fields is clone size, V gene, J gene, D gene, CDR3 protein, CDR3 DNA. A D gene is named only where the DNA matches it firmly. Not all rows give a size; the values are once, few, many and, for expanded clones, a class.

>NA|TRBV20-1|TRBJ2-7|NA
CSARRAGEQYF
TGCAGTGCTAGGCGGGCCGGCGAGCAGTACTTC
>many|TRBV12-3/TRBV12-4|TRBJ2-3|NA
CAVGREGDTQYF
TGTGCAGTAGGTAGGGAAGGAGATACGCAGTATTTT
>many|TRBV7-3|TRBJ2-2|TRBD1
CASSSARDRVSNGELFF
TGTGCCAGCAGCTCAGCAAGGGACAGGGTATCAAACGGGGAGCTGTTTTTT
>NA|TRBV29-1|TRBJ2-7|NA
CSVEVLTGALPYEQYF
TGCAGCGTTGAAGTGTTGACGGGAGCCCTACCCTACGAGCAGTACTTC
>many|TRBV20-1|TRBJ1-5|NA
CSARGSTGSNQPQHF
TGCAGTGCTAGAGGATCGACAGGTAGCAATCAGCCCCAGCATTTT
>many|TRBV15|TRBJ1-5|TRBD1
CATSLSGGRQPQHF
TGTGCCACCAGCCTCTCAGGGGGCCGCCAGCCCCAGCATTTT
>many|TRBV20-1|TRBJ2-1|NA
CSARAQGQGGNEQFF
TGCAGTGCTAGAGCCCAGGGGCAGGGAGGGAATGAGCAGTTCTTC
>many|TRBV20-1|TRBJ2-3|NA
CSASLFEDTQYF
TGCAGTGCCAGCCTCTTCGAGGATACGCAGTATTTT
>many|TRBV7-8|TRBJ2-7|NA
CASSLRVGGTYEQYF
TGTGCCAGCAGCCTTAGGGTTGGGGGAACCTACGAGCAGTACTTC
>many|TRBV20-1|TRBJ2-1|TRBD2
CSARGSSLAGPSSYNEQFF
TGCAGTGCTAGAGGTTCTTCACTAGCGGGGCCAAGCTCCTACAATGAGCAGTTCTTC
>many|TRBV28|TRBJ1-3|NA
CASSLTRGSSGNTIYF
TGTGCCAGCAGTTTAACTCGGGGATCCTCTGGAAACACCATATATTTT
>many|TRBV7-7|TRBJ1-5|NA
CASSPPRGQHF
TGTGCCAGCAGCCCTCCTCGTGGCCAGCATTTT
>many|TRBV20-1|TRBJ2-3|NA
CSASVRSTDTQYF
TGCAGTGCTAGTGTTAGGAGCACAGATACGCAGTATTTT
>many|TRBV27|TRBJ2-7|TRBD1
CASSPGQNYEQYF
TGTGCCAGCAGTCCGGGACAGAACTACGAGCAGTACTTC
>many|TRBV7-3|TRBJ2-1|TRBD2
CASSRAGGSRYNEQFF
TGTGCCAGCAGCCGAGCCGGCGGGAGTAGGTACAATGAGCAGTTCTTC
>NA|TRBV11-1|TRBJ2-5|TRBD1
CASSPATGEQETQYF
TGTGCCAGCAGCCCCGCGACAGGGGAACAAGAGACCCAGTACTTC
>many|TRBV29-1|TRBJ2-7|NA
CSVEGGEDYEQYF
TGCAGCGTTGAAGGGGGAGAGGACTACGAGCAGTACTTC
>many|TRBV29-1|TRBJ1-1|TRBD1
CSVETGQGRIAEAFF
TGCAGCGTTGAAACTGGACAGGGTAGAATCGCTGAAGCTTTCTTT
>medium-sized|TRBV5-1|TRBJ2-2|TRBD2
CASSQSGIHTGELFF
TGCGCCAGCAGTCAAAGCGGGATCCACACCGGGGAGCTGTTTTTT
>many|TRBV7-6|TRBJ2-2|NA
CASSLTYTGELFF
TGTGCCAGCAGCTTAACCTACACCGGGGAGCTGTTTTTT
>NA|TRBV27|TRBJ1-1|NA
CASSFMWVREGPQVENTEAFF
TGTGCCAGCAGTTTTATGTGGGTACGGGAGGGCCCACAGGTGGAGAACACTGAAGCTTTCTTT
>many|TRBV7-9|TRBJ2-2|NA
CASSLALTAQAGELFF
TGTGCCAGCAGCTTAGCGCTGACAGCCCAAGCCGGGGAGCTGTTTTTT
>many|TRBV7-9|TRBJ2-3|NA
CASSFTAANTDTQYF
TGTGCCAGCAGCTTCACAGCCGCCAACACAGATACGCAGTATTTT
>NA|TRBV5-5|TRBJ2-7|TRBD1
CASSQSDRTNEQYF
TGTGCCAGCAGTCAGTCGGACAGGACCAACGAGCAGTACTTC
>many|TRBV20-1|TRBJ2-3|NA
CSASSLSSDTQYF
TGCAGTGCTAGTTCCCTTAGCTCAGATACGCAGTATTTT
>many|TRBV18|TRBJ2-5|NA
CASSPPSTWETQYF
TGTGCCAGCTCACCACCTTCTACTTGGGAGACCCAGTACTTC
>NA|TRBV30|TRBJ2-7|TRBD2
CAWSSGRGEQYF
TGTGCCTGGAGTAGCGGGAGGGGCGAGCAGTACTTC
>many|TRBV6-1|TRBJ2-1|TRBD2
CASQALAGVGEQFF
TGTGCCAGCCAGGCGCTAGCGGGAGTAGGCGAGCAGTTCTTC
>many|TRBV20-1|TRBJ2-1|NA
CSARQGNEQFF
TGCAGTGCTAGACAGGGCAATGAGCAGTTCTTC
>many|TRBV5-6|TRBJ2-2|NA
CASSLGRYTGELFF
TGTGCCAGCAGCTTGGGACGGTACACCGGGGAGCTGTTTTTT
>many|TRBV15|TRBJ2-1|TRBD2
CATNLAGPRNEQFF
TGTGCCACCAACTTAGCGGGGCCTCGCAATGAGCAGTTCTTC
>many|TRBV3-1|TRBJ1-2|NA
CASSRSPGIGGYTF
TGTGCCAGCAGCCGAAGCCCAGGGATAGGGGGCTACACCTTC
>many|TRBV20-1|TRBJ2-1|NA
CSAGGRDLGVGDEQFF
TGCAGTGCTGGGGGGCGGGACCTCGGGGTTGGGGATGAGCAGTTCTTC
>many|TRBV7-2|TRBJ2-5|NA
CASSSTNQETQYF
TGTGCCAGCAGCTCTACTAACCAAGAGACCCAGTACTTC
>many|TRBV5-6|TRBJ2-7|NA
CASSAPGLPSYEQYF
TGTGCCAGCAGCGCTCCGGGACTTCCATCCTACGAGCAGTACTTC
>many|TRBV27|TRBJ1-1|NA
CASRRGSRDTEAFF
TGTGCCAGCAGGAGGGGGTCAAGGGACACTGAAGCTTTCTTT
>NA|TRBV12-3/TRBV12-4|TRBJ1-5|TRBD1
CASSPLDRVYSNQSQHF
TGTGCCAGCAGTCCTCTGGACAGGGTTTATAGCAATCAGTCCCAGCATTTT
>many|TRBV5-1|TRBJ1-2|NA
CASSFGDANYGYTF
TGCGCCAGCAGCTTTGGGGACGCTAACTATGGCTACACCTTC
>many|TRBV12-3/TRBV12-4|TRBJ2-2|TRBD2
CASSSASRTSGTGELFF
TGTGCCAGCAGTTCGGCTAGTAGAACTAGCGGGACCGGGGAGCTGTTTTTT
>many|TRBV11-2|TRBJ2-1|NA
CASRTPRAGRSYNEQFF
TGTGCCAGCAGAACCCCACGGGCGGGACGCTCCTACAATGAGCAGTTCTTC
>NA|TRBV2|TRBJ1-4|NA
CASSDRVPNEKLFF
TGTGCCAGCAGTGACAGGGTTCCTAATGAAAAACTGTTTTTT
>many|TRBV7-2|TRBJ2-1|TRBD2
CASSLEFPGRALSGEQFF
TGTGCCAGCAGCTTAGAGTTCCCCGGGAGGGCTTTAAGTGGTGAGCAGTTCTTC
>many|TRBV12-3/TRBV12-4|TRBJ1-6|NA
CASWRGGAGGNSPLHF
TGTGCCAGCTGGAGAGGCGGGGCCGGAGGCAATTCACCCCTCCACTTT
>many|TRBV9|TRBJ2-5|NA
CASSVGDGSHNGETQYF
TGTGCCAGCAGCGTAGGGGATGGGAGTCACAACGGGGAGACCCAGTACTTC
>many|TRBV20-1|TRBJ2-1|TRBD2
CSAFNPQRGYNEQFF
TGCAGTGCCTTTAACCCTCAGCGGGGGTACAATGAGCAGTTCTTC
>many|TRBV12-5|TRBJ2-7|TRBD2
CASRKREDSHEQYF
TGTGCTAGTCGTAAGCGGGAGGACTCGCACGAGCAGTACTTC
>many|TRBV27|TRBJ2-5|TRBD1
CASSRDRGWQGTQYF
TGTGCCAGCAGTCGTGACAGGGGGTGGCAAGGGACCCAGTACTTC
>many|TRBV28|TRBJ2-1|TRBD1
CASSGTGAFTVTHEQFF
TGTGCCAGCAGTGGGACAGGGGCCTTTACGGTCACCCATGAGCAGTTCTTC
>many|TRBV3-1|TRBJ2-2|NA
CASSQVTPGELFF
TGTGCCAGCAGCCAAGTAACCCCCGGGGAGCTGTTTTTT
>many|TRBV27|TRBJ1-1|TRBD1
CASSTGRGPPEAFF
TGTGCCAGCAGTACGGGCAGGGGGCCTCCCGAAGCTTTCTTT
>many|TRBV5-1|TRBJ2-1|NA
CASSPLGVNEQFF
TGCGCCAGCAGCCCCCTTGGAGTTAATGAGCAGTTCTTC